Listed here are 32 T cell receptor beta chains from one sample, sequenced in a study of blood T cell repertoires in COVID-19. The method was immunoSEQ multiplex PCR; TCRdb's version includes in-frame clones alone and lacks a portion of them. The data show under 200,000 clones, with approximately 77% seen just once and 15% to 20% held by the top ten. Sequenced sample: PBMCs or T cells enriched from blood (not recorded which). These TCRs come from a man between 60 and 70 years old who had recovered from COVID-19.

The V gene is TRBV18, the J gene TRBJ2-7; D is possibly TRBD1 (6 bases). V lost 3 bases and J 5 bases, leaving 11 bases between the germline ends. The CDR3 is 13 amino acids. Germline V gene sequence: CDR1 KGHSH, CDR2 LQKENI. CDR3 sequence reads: CASSPPDRNEQYF. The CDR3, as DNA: TGTGCCAGCTCACCTCCGGACAGAAACGAGCAGTACTTC.

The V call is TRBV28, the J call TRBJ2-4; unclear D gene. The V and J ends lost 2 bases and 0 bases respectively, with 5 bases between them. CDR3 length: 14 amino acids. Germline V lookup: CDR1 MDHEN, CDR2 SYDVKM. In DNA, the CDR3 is TGTGCCAGCAGTTTACCGGGAGCCAAAAACATTCAGTACTTC. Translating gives CASSLPGAKNIQYF.

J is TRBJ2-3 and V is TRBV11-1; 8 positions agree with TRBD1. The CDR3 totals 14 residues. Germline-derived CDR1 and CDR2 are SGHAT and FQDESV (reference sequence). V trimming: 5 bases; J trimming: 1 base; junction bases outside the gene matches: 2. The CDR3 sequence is CASSIQGGTDTQYF. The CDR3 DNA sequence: TGTGCCAGCAGCATACAGGGGGGCACAGATACGCAGTATTTT. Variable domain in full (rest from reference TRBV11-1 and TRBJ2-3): EAEVAQSPRYKITEKSQAVAFWCDPISGHATLYWYRQILGQGPELLVQFQDESVVDDSQLPKDRFSAERLKGVDSTLKIQPAELGDSAMYLCASSIQGGTDTQYFGPGTRLTVL.

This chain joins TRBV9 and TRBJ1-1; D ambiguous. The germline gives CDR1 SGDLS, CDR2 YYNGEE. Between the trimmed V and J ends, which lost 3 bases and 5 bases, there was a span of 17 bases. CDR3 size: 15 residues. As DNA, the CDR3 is TGTGCCAGCAGCGCCACTAGCCAGCCGTCGACTGAAGCTTTCTTT. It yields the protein CASSATSQPSTEAFF.

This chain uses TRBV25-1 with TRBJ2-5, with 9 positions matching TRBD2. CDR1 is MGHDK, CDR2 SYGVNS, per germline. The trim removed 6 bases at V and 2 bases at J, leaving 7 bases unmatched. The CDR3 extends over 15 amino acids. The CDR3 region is CASRSPTSGQETQYF. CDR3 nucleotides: TGTGCCAGCAGATCCCCGACTAGCGGACAAGAGACCCAGTACTTC. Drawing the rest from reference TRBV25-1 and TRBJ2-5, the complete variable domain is EADIYQTPRYLVIGTGKKITLECSQTMGHDKMYWYQQDPGMELHLIHYSYGVNSTEKGDLSSESTVSRIRTEHFPLTLESARPSHTSQYLCASRSPTSGQETQYFGPGTRLLVL.

DNA for the CDR3: TGTGCCAGTAGTCAAACCCCCCTAGGAGCTTTCTTT. It translates to CASSQTPLGAFF. This chain joins TRBV19 and TRBJ1-1; no firm D call. Trimming shortened V by 5 bases and J by 10 bases, and 14 bases separated the two germline ends. The CDR3 extends over 12 amino acids. CDR1 is LNHDA and CDR2 is SQIVND in the germline V gene (reference sequence).

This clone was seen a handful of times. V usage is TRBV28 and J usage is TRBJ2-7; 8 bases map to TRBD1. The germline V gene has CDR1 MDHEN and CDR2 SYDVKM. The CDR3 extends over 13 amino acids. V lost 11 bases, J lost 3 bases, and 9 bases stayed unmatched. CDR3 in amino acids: CASHSGGHYEQYF. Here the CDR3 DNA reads TGTGCCTCGCATTCAGGGGGCCACTACGAGCAGTACTTC.

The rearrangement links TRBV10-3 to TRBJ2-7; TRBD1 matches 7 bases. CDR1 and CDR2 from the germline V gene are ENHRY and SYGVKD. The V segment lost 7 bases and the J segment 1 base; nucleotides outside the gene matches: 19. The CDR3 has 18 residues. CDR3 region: CAIMITGQPILRSYEQYF. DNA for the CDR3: TGTGCCATCATGATCACGGGACAGCCAATTCTTCGGTCCTACGAGCAGTACTTC.

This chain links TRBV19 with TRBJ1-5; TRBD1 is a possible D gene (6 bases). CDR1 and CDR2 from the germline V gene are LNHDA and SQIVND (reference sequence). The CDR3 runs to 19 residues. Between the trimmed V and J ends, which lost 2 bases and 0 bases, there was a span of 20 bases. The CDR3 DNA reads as TGTGCCAGTAGTATATCCGTGGTACAGGGTCTGGGTAGCAATCAGCCCCAGCATTTT. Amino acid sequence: CASSISVVQGLGSNQPQHF.

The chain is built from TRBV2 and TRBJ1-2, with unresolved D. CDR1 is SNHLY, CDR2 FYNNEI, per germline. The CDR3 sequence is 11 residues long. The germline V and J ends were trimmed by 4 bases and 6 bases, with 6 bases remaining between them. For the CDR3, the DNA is TGTGCCAGCAGTGTCGGGGATGGCTACACCTTC. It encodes CASSVGDGYTF.

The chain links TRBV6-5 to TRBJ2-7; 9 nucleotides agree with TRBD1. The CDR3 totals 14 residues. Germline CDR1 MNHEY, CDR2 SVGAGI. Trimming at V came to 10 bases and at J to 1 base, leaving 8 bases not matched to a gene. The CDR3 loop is CATRTGDLSYEQYF. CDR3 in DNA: TGTGCCACGCGGACAGGGGATTTATCCTACGAGCAGTACTTC.

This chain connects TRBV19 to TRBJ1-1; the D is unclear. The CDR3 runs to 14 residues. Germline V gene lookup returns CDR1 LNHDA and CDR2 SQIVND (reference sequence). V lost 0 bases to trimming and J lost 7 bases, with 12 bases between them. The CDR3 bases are TGTGCCAGTAGTATAGATCACGGACTCGGTGAAGCTTTCTTT. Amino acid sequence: CASSIDHGLGEAFF.

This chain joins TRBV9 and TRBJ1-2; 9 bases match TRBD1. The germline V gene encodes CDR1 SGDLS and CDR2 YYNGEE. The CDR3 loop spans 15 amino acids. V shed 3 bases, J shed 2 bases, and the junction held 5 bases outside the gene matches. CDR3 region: CASSATGGTNYGYTF. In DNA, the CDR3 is TGTGCCAGCAGCGCAACAGGGGGCACGAACTATGGCTACACCTTC.

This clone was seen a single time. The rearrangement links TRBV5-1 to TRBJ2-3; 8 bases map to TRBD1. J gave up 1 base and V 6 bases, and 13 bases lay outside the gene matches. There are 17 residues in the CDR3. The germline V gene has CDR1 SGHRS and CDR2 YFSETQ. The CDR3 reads CASTPTGALDGTDTQYF. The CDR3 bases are TGCGCCAGCACCCCGACAGGGGCGCTGGATGGCACAGATACGCAGTATTTT.

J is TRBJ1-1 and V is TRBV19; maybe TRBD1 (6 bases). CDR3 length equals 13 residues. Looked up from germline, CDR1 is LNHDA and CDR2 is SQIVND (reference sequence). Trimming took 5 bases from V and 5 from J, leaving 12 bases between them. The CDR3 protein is CASSDGQRTEAFF. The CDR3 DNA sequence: TGTGCCAGTAGTGATGGACAGAGGACTGAAGCTTTCTTT.

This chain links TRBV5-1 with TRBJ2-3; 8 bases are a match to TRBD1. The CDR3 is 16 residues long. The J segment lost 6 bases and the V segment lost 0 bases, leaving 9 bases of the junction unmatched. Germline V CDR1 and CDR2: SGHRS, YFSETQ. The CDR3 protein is CASSLALTGGMDTQYF. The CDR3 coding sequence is TGCGCCAGCAGCTTGGCCCTAACAGGGGGTATGGATACGCAGTATTTT.

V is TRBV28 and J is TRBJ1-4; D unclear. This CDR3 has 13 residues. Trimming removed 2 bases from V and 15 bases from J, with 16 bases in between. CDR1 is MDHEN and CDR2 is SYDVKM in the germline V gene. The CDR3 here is CASSLQAPQEVFF. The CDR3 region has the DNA TGTGCCAGCAGTTTACAGGCCCCCCAAGAAGTGTTTTTT.

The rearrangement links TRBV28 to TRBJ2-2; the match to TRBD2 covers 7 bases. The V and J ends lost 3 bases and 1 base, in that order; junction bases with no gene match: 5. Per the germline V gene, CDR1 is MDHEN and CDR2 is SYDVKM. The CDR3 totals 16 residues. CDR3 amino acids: CASSLAGAENTGELFF. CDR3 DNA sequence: TGTGCCAGCAGTTTGGCGGGAGCGGAGAACACCGGGGAGCTGTTTTTT. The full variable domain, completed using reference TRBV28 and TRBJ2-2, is DVKVTQSSRYLVKRTGEKVFLECVQDMDHENMFWYRQDPGLGLRLIYFSYDVKMKEKGDIPEGYSVSREKKERFSLILESASTNQTSMYLCASSLAGAENTGELFFGEGSRLTVL.

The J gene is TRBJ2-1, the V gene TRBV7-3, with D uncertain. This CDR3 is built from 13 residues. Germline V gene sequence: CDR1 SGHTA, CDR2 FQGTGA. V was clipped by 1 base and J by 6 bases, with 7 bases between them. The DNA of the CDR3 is TGTGCCAGCAGCTTAAGCGAGGTCAATGAGCAGTTCTTC. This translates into CASSLSEVNEQFF. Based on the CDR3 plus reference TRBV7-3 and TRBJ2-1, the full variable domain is GAGVSQTPSNKVTEKGKYVELRCDPISGHTALYWYRQSLGQGPEFLIYFQGTGAADDSGLPNDRFFAVRPEGSVSTLKIQRTERGDSAVYLCASSLSEVNEQFFGPGTRLTVL.

The DNA for the CDR3 is TGTGCCAGCAGCTCACAGGGTGGCGGGGAGCTGTTTTTT. Its protein product is CASSSQGGGELFF. The chain carries TRBV11-2 and TRBJ2-2, with a weak D call TRBD1 (6 bases). From germline, CDR1 is SGHAT and CDR2 FQNNGV. The V and J ends lost 4 bases and 7 bases respectively, with 10 bases between them. The CDR3 contains 13 residues.

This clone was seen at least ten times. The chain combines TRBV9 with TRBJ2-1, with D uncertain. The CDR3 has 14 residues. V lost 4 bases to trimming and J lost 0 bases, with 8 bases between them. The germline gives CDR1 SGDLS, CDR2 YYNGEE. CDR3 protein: CASSSESSYNEQFF. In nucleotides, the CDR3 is TGTGCCAGCAGCTCCGAGAGCTCCTACAATGAGCAGTTCTTC.

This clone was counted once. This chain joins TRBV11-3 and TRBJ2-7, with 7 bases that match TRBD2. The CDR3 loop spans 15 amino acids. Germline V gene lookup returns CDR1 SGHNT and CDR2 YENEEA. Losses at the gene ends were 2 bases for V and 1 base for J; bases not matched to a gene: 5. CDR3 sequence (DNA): TGTGCCAGCAGCTTATCGGCTAGCGGATCCTACGAGCAGTACTTC. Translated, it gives CASSLSASGSYEQYF.

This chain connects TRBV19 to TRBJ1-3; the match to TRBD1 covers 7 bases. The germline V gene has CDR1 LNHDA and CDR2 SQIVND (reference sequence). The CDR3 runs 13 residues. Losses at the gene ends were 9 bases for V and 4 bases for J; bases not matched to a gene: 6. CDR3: CASKTGSGNTIYF. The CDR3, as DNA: TGTGCCAGCAAGACAGGGTCGGGAAACACCATATATTTT.

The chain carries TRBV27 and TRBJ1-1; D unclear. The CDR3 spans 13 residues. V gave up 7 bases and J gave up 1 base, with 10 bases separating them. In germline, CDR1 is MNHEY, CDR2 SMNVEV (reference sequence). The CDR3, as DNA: TGTGCCAGCACCGGAACTACGAACACTGAAGCTTTCTTT. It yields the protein CASTGTTNTEAFF.

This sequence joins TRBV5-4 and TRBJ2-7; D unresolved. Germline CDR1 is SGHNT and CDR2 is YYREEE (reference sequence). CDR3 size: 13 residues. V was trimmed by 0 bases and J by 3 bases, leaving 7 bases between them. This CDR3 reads CASSLDFDYEQYF. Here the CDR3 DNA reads TGTGCCAGCAGCTTGGACTTCGACTACGAGCAGTACTTC.

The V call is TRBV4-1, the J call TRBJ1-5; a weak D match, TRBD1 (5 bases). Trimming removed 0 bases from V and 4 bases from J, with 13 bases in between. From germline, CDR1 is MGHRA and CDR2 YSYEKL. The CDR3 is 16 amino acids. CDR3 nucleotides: TGCGCCAGCAGCCAAGATCTTGGAGGGGTAAATCAGCCCCAGCATTTT. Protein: CASSQDLGGVNQPQHF.

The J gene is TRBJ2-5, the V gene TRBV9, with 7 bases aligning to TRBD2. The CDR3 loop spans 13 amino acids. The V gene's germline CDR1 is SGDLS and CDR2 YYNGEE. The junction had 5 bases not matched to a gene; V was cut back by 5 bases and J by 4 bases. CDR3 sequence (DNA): TGTGCCAGCAGTCCTCCGGGAGGAGAGACCCAGTACTTC. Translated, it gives CASSPPGGETQYF.

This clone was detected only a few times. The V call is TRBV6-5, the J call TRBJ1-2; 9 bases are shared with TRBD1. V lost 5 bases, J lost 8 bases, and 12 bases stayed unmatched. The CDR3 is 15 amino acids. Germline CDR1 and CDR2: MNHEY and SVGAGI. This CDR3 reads CASSHTRDRAGGYTF. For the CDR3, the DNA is TGTGCCAGCAGTCACACCCGGGACAGGGCAGGCGGCTACACCTTC.

The CDR3: CAWTGYMNTEAFF. The CDR3 bases are TGTGCCTGGACAGGCTACATGAACACTGAAGCTTTCTTT. V is TRBV30 and J is TRBJ1-1; no reliable D call. From germline, CDR1 is GTSNPN and CDR2 SVGIG (reference sequence). The V end lost 4 bases, the J end lost 0 bases, and 9 bases lay between the germline ends. This CDR3 has 13 amino acids. Based on the CDR3 plus reference TRBV30 and TRBJ1-1, the full variable domain is SQTIHQWPATLVQPVGSPLSLECTVEGTSNPNLYWYRQAAGRGLQLLFYSVGIGQISSEVPQNLSASRPQDRQFILSSKKLLLSDSGFYLCAWTGYMNTEAFFGQGTRLTVV.

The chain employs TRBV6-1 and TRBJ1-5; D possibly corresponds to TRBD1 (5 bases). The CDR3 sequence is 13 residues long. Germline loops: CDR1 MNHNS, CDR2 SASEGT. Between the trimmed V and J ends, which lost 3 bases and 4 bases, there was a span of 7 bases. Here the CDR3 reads CASSDNRNQPQHF. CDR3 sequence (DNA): TGTGCCAGCAGTGATAACAGGAATCAGCCCCAGCATTTT.

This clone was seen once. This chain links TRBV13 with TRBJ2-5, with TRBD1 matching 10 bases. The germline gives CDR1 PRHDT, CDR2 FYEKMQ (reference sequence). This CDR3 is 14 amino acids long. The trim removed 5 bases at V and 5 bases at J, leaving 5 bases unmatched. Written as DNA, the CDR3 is TGTGCCAGCAGCCCCGGGACAGGGGACGAGACCCAGTACTTC. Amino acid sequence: CASSPGTGDETQYF. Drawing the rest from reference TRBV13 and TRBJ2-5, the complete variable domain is AAGVIQSPRHLIKEKRETATLKCYPIPRHDTVYWYQQGPGQDPQFLISFYEKMQSDKGSIPDRFSAQQFSDYHSELNMSSLELGDSALYFCASSPGTGDETQYFGPGTRLLVL.

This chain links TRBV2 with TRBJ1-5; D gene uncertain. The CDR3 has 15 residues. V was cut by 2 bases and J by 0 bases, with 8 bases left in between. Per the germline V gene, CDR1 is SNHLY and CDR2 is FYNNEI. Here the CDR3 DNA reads TGTGCCAGCAGTGAATTACATATTAGCAATCAGCCCCAGCATTTT. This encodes CASSELHISNQPQHF.